This is a list of T cell receptor beta chains from one sample in a study of untreated major depressive disorder. Produced via immunoSEQ multiplex PCR; TCRdb's table is partial and in-frame only. Of approximately 20,000 clones listed, more than 70% are singletons. Sequencing was performed on CD4+ T cells from PBMCs. These receptors originate from a woman aged 30 to 39 in good health. CDR3s include the opening cysteine and the closing phenylalanine or tryptophan. The D gene is left open where the match is weak. Not every row has a clone size; where given, it reads once, few, many or a size class.

clone_size: .
v_call: TRBV7-9
d_call: TRBD1
j_call: TRBJ2-1
cdr3_aa: CASSPRQGSEQFF
cdr3_nt: TGTGCCAGCAGCCCCAGACAGGGGAGTGAGCAGTTCTTC

clone_size: .
v_call: TRBV7-6
d_call: .
j_call: TRBJ1-2
cdr3_aa: CASSLTASNYGYTF
cdr3_nt: TGTGCCAGCAGCTTAACAGCTTCTAACTATGGCTACACCTTC

clone_size: .
v_call: TRBV28
d_call: .
j_call: TRBJ1-1
cdr3_aa: CASSNRAGNTEAFF
cdr3_nt: TGTGCCAGCAGTAACAGGGCCGGGAACACTGAAGCTTTCTTT

clone_size: .
v_call: TRBV7-2
d_call: TRBD1
j_call: TRBJ2-5
cdr3_aa: CASSNDRGSGTQYF
cdr3_nt: TGTGCCAGCAGCAACGACAGGGGGTCTGGGACCCAGTACTTC

clone_size: .
v_call: TRBV2
d_call: .
j_call: TRBJ1-6
cdr3_aa: CASSEEGRSPLHF
cdr3_nt: TGTGCCAGCAGTGAGGAGGGAAGGTCACCCCTCCACTTT

clone_size: .
v_call: TRBV5-6
d_call: .
j_call: TRBJ1-5
cdr3_aa: CASSLAGANQPQHF
cdr3_nt: TGTGCCAGCAGCTTGGCGGGGGCAAATCAGCCCCAGCATTTT

clone_size: .
v_call: TRBV30
d_call: .
j_call: TRBJ1-3
cdr3_aa: CAWSTGTNSGNTIYF
cdr3_nt: TGTGCCTGGAGTACAGGGACAAACTCTGGAAACACCATATATTTT

clone_size: .
v_call: TRBV19
d_call: TRBD1
j_call: TRBJ1-5
cdr3_aa: CASNRGQGFQPQHF
cdr3_nt: TGTGCCAGTAACCGAGGACAGGGCTTTCAGCCCCAGCATTTT

clone_size: .
v_call: TRBV29-1
d_call: .
j_call: TRBJ1-1
cdr3_aa: CSVVVTVNTEAFF
cdr3_nt: TGCAGCGTTGTGGTCACAGTGAACACTGAAGCTTTCTTT

clone_size: .
v_call: TRBV9
d_call: .
j_call: TRBJ2-7
cdr3_aa: CASSVGTANYEQYF
cdr3_nt: TGTGCCAGCAGCGTGGGCACGGCAAACTACGAGCAGTACTTC

clone_size: .
v_call: TRBV30
d_call: TRBD1
j_call: TRBJ2-7
cdr3_aa: CAWSKKGDSLTYEQYF
cdr3_nt: TGTGCCTGGAGTAAAAAGGGGGACAGCCTAACGTACGAGCAGTACTTC

clone_size: .
v_call: TRBV9
d_call: .
j_call: TRBJ2-2
cdr3_aa: CASSVGTLTGELFF
cdr3_nt: TGTGCCAGCAGCGTGGGGACACTCACCGGGGAGCTGTTTTTT

clone_size: .
v_call: TRBV4-1
d_call: .
j_call: TRBJ1-5
cdr3_aa: CASSQDGGIGNQPQHF
cdr3_nt: TGCGCCAGCAGCCAAGACGGGGGAATCGGCAATCAGCCCCAGCATTTT

clone_size: .
v_call: TRBV18
d_call: .
j_call: TRBJ2-2
cdr3_aa: CASSPGNTGELFF
cdr3_nt: TGTGCCAGCTCACCTGGGAACACCGGGGAGCTGTTTTTT

clone_size: .
v_call: TRBV7-2
d_call: .
j_call: TRBJ2-1
cdr3_aa: CASSFRLDNEQFF
cdr3_nt: TGTGCCAGCAGCTTCCGCCTCGACAATGAGCAGTTCTTC

clone_size: once
v_call: TRBV4-3
d_call: .
j_call: TRBJ1-1
cdr3_aa: CASSRENTEAFF
cdr3_nt: TGCGCCAGCAGCCGGGAGAACACTGAAGCTTTCTTT

clone_size: .
v_call: TRBV27
d_call: .
j_call: TRBJ1-1
cdr3_aa: CASSRAGTVNTEAFF
cdr3_nt: TGTGCCAGCAGTCGGGCCGGGACGGTTAACACTGAAGCTTTCTTT

clone_size: .
v_call: TRBV6-5
d_call: .
j_call: TRBJ1-2
cdr3_aa: CASSYSGTANYGYTF
cdr3_nt: TGTGCCAGCAGTTACTCCGGGACTGCTAACTATGGCTACACCTTC

clone_size: .
v_call: TRBV5-1
d_call: TRBD2
j_call: TRBJ2-3
cdr3_aa: CASRRGLASDTQYF
cdr3_nt: TGCGCCAGCAGGCGGGGACTAGCGTCAGATACGCAGTATTTT

clone_size: .
v_call: TRBV5-4
d_call: .
j_call: TRBJ1-4
cdr3_aa: CASSFGGGEKLFF
cdr3_nt: TGTGCCAGCAGCTTCGGAGGCGGGGAAAAACTGTTTTTT

clone_size: .
v_call: TRBV28
d_call: TRBD1
j_call: TRBJ1-4
cdr3_aa: CASSLWDRPPTNEKLFF
cdr3_nt: TGTGCCAGCAGTTTATGGGACAGGCCGCCAACTAATGAAAAACTGTTTTTT

clone_size: .
v_call: TRBV7-9
d_call: .
j_call: TRBJ1-4
cdr3_aa: CASSLSGEKLFF
cdr3_nt: TGTGCCAGCAGCTTATCGGGTGAAAAACTGTTTTTT

clone_size: .
v_call: TRBV6-5
d_call: .
j_call: TRBJ2-1
cdr3_aa: CASSYSALYNEQFF
cdr3_nt: TGTGCCAGCAGTTACTCGGCCCTATACAATGAGCAGTTCTTC

clone_size: few
v_call: TRBV30
d_call: .
j_call: TRBJ1-6
cdr3_aa: CAWSVGWEGSPLHF
cdr3_nt: TGTGCCTGGAGTGTGGGCTGGGAGGGTTCACCCCTCCACTTT

clone_size: .
v_call: TRBV4-3
d_call: .
j_call: TRBJ1-1
cdr3_aa: CASSQDLLEPNTEAFF
cdr3_nt: TGCGCCAGCAGCCAAGATCTTCTGGAGCCGAACACTGAAGCTTTCTTT

clone_size: .
v_call: TRBV7-2
d_call: .
j_call: TRBJ2-7
cdr3_aa: CASSLGRGTYEQYF
cdr3_nt: TGTGCCAGCAGCTTAGGAAGAGGAACCTACGAGCAGTACTTC

clone_size: .
v_call: TRBV27
d_call: .
j_call: TRBJ2-5
cdr3_aa: CASSFGGAETQYF
cdr3_nt: TGTGCCAGCAGTTTCGGGGGCGCGGAGACCCAGTACTTC

clone_size: once
v_call: TRBV18
d_call: .
j_call: TRBJ1-2
cdr3_aa: CASSQKGWYGYTF
cdr3_nt: TGTGCCAGCTCACAAAAGGGGTGGTACGGCTACACCTTC

clone_size: .
v_call: TRBV4-1
d_call: .
j_call: TRBJ1-5
cdr3_aa: CASSQDRDSRNQPQHF
cdr3_nt: TGCGCCAGCAGCCAAGATCGGGACTCCAGGAATCAGCCCCAGCATTTT

clone_size: .
v_call: TRBV6-5
d_call: .
j_call: TRBJ1-1
cdr3_aa: CASSLGRSTEAFF
cdr3_nt: TGTGCCAGCAGCCTCGGCCGGAGCACTGAAGCTTTCTTT

clone_size: .
v_call: TRBV19
d_call: .
j_call: TRBJ2-2
cdr3_aa: CAISRNTGELFF
cdr3_nt: TGTGCCATCTCAAGGAACACCGGGGAGCTGTTTTTT

clone_size: .
v_call: TRBV11-2
d_call: TRBD1
j_call: TRBJ1-6
cdr3_aa: CASSIDRGDSPLHF
cdr3_nt: TGTGCCAGCAGCATCGACAGGGGAGATTCACCCCTCCACTTT